These 18 T cell receptor delta chains were sequenced from one sample in a study of gamma-delta chains in newborns, infants, children. TCRdb reran clone calling via CATT on the reads. The table lists 4,000 to 5,000 delta-chain clones, 3.1% of them singletons. Sequencing used blood. The receptors were sampled from a child who was a newborn, infant or young child, either healthy, febrile or measles-vaccinated (not recorded which).

This clone has only a few counts. The TCRdb record carries a much larger clone's protein, which differs from this DNA's translation at residue 12; a read error is the likely cause, and the protein listed here is the DNA translation. The chain uses TRDV2 and TRDJ3, with 10 bases that match TRDD3. Germline CDR1 is GEAIGNYY and CDR2 is EKD. CDR3 length: 17 residues. Here the CDR3 DNA reads TGTGCCTGTGACAGTACTGGGGGATCCTGGGACGCCCGACAGATGTTTTTC. Translation: CACDSTGGSWDARQMFF.

Remarks on this clone: A much larger clone lies one base from this, so it may be a read error. This sample includes further DNA sequences coding for the same CDR3. This chain links TRDV2 with TRDJ3; D is possibly TRDD3 (5 bases). CDR3 length: 22 amino acids. CDR1 is GEAIGNYY and CDR2 is EKD in the germline V gene. The CDR3 spells CACDTVGLEEMASSWDTRQMFF. The CDR3 bases are TGTGCCTGTGACACCGTGGGACTGGAGGAGATGGCGAGCTCCTGGGACACTCGACAGATGTTTTTC.

By share of the sample, this clone is medium-sized. The identical CDR3 is also encoded by other nucleotide sequences in the sample. The V call is TRDV3, the J call TRDJ1; tentatively, D is TRDD2 (6 bases). Germline V lookup: CDR1 TVYSNPD, CDR2 GDNSRS (reference sequence). There are 19 residues in the CDR3. The V and J ends lost 4 bases and 1 base respectively, with 31 bases between them. Here the CDR3 reads CASAFHSTGPALCTDKLIF. The CDR3 DNA sequence: TGTGCCTCAGCCTTCCACAGTACTGGACCTGCCTTATGCACCGATAAACTCATCTTT.

This clone has only a few counts. The TCRdb record carries a much larger clone's protein, which differs from this DNA's translation at residue 5; a read error is the likely cause, and the protein listed here is the DNA translation. The chain has TRDV2 and TRDJ3, with 9 bases identical to TRDD3. The junction had 7 bases not matched to a gene; V was cut back by 3 bases and J by 2 bases. Germline V CDR1 and CDR2: GEAIGNYY, EKD. This CDR3 region has 18 residues. CDR3 amino acids: CACDPVLGEAWDTRQMFF. CDR3 nucleotides: TGTGCCTGTGACCCAGTACTGGGGGAAGCCTGGGACACCCGACAGATGTTTTTC.

As concerns this clone: A far larger clone lies a single base away; this is likely a read error. The chain is built from TRDV2 and TRDJ2; TRDD3 matches at 12 bases. Germline V gene lookup returns CDR1 GEAIGNYY and CDR2 EKD. J lost 7 bases, V lost 0 bases, and 14 bases had no gene match. The CDR3 spans 19 residues. CDR3 sequence (DNA): TGTGCCTGTGACACCGTGTCTGGGGGATACGAAAGTCTGATAGCACAACTCTTCTTT. Translating gives CACDTVSGGYESLIAQLFF.

By share, this clone ranks as medium-sized. CDR3 residues: CALGERGSGGRHTDKLIF. The CDR3 nucleotides read TGTGCTCTTGGGGAACGGGGCTCAGGGGGGCGGCACACCGATAAACTCATCTTT. V gene TRDV1 combines with J gene TRDJ1; perhaps TRDD3 as D (5 bases). The CDR3 is 18 residues long. Deletions cut 1 base from V and 0 bases from J, with 18 bases between. CDR1 is TSWWSYY, CDR2 QGS, per germline.

In its sample, this clone was seen a few times. TCRdb shows a much larger clone's protein in place of this DNA's translation, and the two differ at residue 11, likely through a read error; the protein shown is translated from the DNA. CDR3 in DNA: TGTGCCTGTGACACCTGGGGGACCGAGAGACCCATCTTT. Translation gives CACDTWGTERPIF. The chain is built from TRDV2 and TRDJ1; the match to TRDD3 covers 7 bases. CDR1 and CDR2 (germline): GEAIGNYY, EKD. The CDR3 totals 13 residues. The ends lost 0 bases at V and 13 bases at J; junction bases unmatched: 10.

The sample holds a few counts of this clone. A much bigger clone sits one base away, suggesting this may be a read error. J is TRDJ3 and V is TRDV2; TRDD3 matches 11 bases. The CDR3 has 19 amino acids. CDR1 is GEAIGNYY and CDR2 is EKD in the germline V gene. The CDR3 region has the DNA TGTGCCAGTGACAACATACTGGGGGATAGCTCCTGGGACACCCGACAGATGTTTTTC. This gives the protein CASDNILGDSSWDTRQMFF.

Concerning this clone itself: A much larger clonotype is one base distant, so this may be a read error. The chain uses TRDV1 and TRDJ1; 12 positions agree with TRDD3. CDR1 and CDR2 from the germline V gene are TSWWSYY and QGS. The CDR3 has 22 amino acids. The CDR3 reads CALGALPFPSGGYAGYTDKLTF. Written as DNA, the CDR3 is TGTGCTCTTGGGGCCCTTCCTTTTCCCTCTGGGGGATACGCGGGGTACACCGATAAACTCACCTTT.

This clone is labeled as large. Distinct nucleotide sequences in the sample also encode this CDR3. The rearrangement joins TRDV2 to TRDJ3; TRDD3 matches at 7 bases. V lost 0 bases, J lost 0 bases, and 4 bases stayed unmatched. This CDR3 comprises 18 residues. The germline gives CDR1 GEAIGNYY, CDR2 EKD. The CDR3 region is CACDTVGESSWDTRQMFF. The DNA of the CDR3 is TGTGCCTGTGACACCGTGGGGGAGAGCTCCTGGGACACCCGACAGATGTTTTTC.

With respect to this clone: A far larger clone is one base from this, pointing to a likely read error. The gene calls are TRDV2 and TRDJ3, with unresolved D. Germline lookup yields CDR1 GEAIGNYY and CDR2 EKD. This CDR3 region has 19 residues. The CDR3 DNA sequence: TGTGCCTGTGGCACCGTGACTCCCAAGCGCTCCTGGGACACCCGACAGATGTTTTTC. Translated, it gives CACGTVTPKRSWDTRQMFF.

On this clone: A much larger clone lies one base from this, so it may be a read error. The V gene is TRDV2, the J gene TRDJ3; 9 bases line up with TRDD3. Germline assignment: CDR1 GEAIGNYY and CDR2 EKD. The CDR3 loop spans 20 amino acids. In DNA, the CDR3 is TGTGCCTGTGACACCGTCGCTGGGGGATCCCACTCCCGGGACACCCGACAGATGTTTTTC. Translating it yields CACDTVAGGSHSRDTRQMFF.

In regard to this clone: A far more abundant clone sits one base away, making this likely a read error. The sample carries other DNA sequences with the same CDR3. This CDR3 is CACDTVGGYTDKLIF. CDR3 DNA: TGTGCCTGTGACACCGTTGGGGGGTACACCGATAAACTCATCTTT. This rearrangement joins TRDV2 to TRDJ1, with D possibly TRDD3 on 6 matching bases. Trimming took 0 bases from V and 0 from J, leaving 10 bases between them. From germline, CDR1 is GEAIGNYY and CDR2 EKD. CDR3 length: 15 amino acids.

Worth noting for this clone: A far larger clone lies a single base away; this is likely a read error. Other nucleotide sequences from this sample produce the same CDR3. The V and J genes are TRDV2 and TRDJ3, with 13 bases aligning to TRDD3. This CDR3 region has 19 residues. Germline V gene data show CDR1 as GEAIGNYY and CDR2 as EKD. V was pared by 3 bases and J by 4 bases, with 8 bases of the junction left unmatched. The CDR3, as DNA: TGTGCCTGTGACCAACTTACTGGGGGATACGGTTGGGACACCCGACAGATGTTTTTC. It encodes CACDQLTGGYGWDTRQMFF.

As to this clone: This may come from a read error, since a much larger clone is one base off. Other nucleotide sequences in the sample specify the same CDR3. The chain joins TRDV2 to TRDJ3; D call uncertain. Germline V gene data show CDR1 as GEAIGNYY and CDR2 as EKD. This CDR3 comprises 18 residues. The CDR3 loop reads CACDTVADNSWDTRQMFF. CDR3 DNA: TGTGCCTGCGACACCGTGGCCGATAACTCCTGGGACACCCGACAGATGTTTTTC.

As concerns this clone: A much bigger clone sits one base away, suggesting this may be a read error. The chain has TRDV1 and TRDJ1; D is perhaps TRDD2 or TRDD3 (5 bases each). Germline V gene lookup returns CDR1 TSWWSYY and CDR2 QGS. The CDR3 covers 24 residues. V was clipped by 0 bases and J by 0 bases, with 35 bases between them. In DNA form, the CDR3 reads TGTGCTCTTGGGGAACTAAACCTACGTACCTCCACGGGGGCCCCCTGCTTGAACACCGATAAACTCATCTTT. It codes for CALGELNLRTSTGAPCLNTDKLIF.

This clone is medium-sized within its sample. Distinct nucleotide sequences in the sample also encode this CDR3. The chain has TRDV2 and TRDJ3; TRDD3 agrees at 11 bases. The CDR3 totals 21 residues. Germline V gene lookup returns CDR1 GEAIGNYY and CDR2 EKD. The junction had 9 bases not matched to a gene; V was cut back by 0 bases and J by 0 bases. CDR3 region: CACDTALGDTPRSWDTRQMFF. The CDR3 DNA reads TGTGCCTGTGACACCGCTCTGGGGGATACCCCTCGCTCCTGGGACACCCGACAGATGTTTTTC.

About this clone itself: A much more abundant neighbour one base away suggests this may be a read error. Other DNA sequences of this sample code for an identical CDR3. CDR3 sequence reads: CALGNPPFPLTAQLFF. DNA for the CDR3: TGTGCTCTTGGGAACCCCCCCTTCCCTCTGACAGCACAACTCTTCTTT. The chain is built from TRDV1 and TRDJ2; tentative D call: TRDD2 (6 bases). CDR3 length equals 16 residues. V was cut by 5 bases and J by 3 bases, with 16 bases left in between. Germline CDR1 and CDR2: TSWWSYY and QGS.